Each of the 2 T cell receptor beta chains below was sequenced from the same sample in a study of OX40 agonist ivuxolimab in advanced cancers. The assay was immunoSEQ multiplex PCR, and TCRdb's table has in-frame clones only and misses some. The sample has about 49,000 clones, 85% seen once. Source: CD4+ or CD8+ T cells sorted from blood, taken in a trial of the OX40 agonist ivuxolimab. The receptors were sampled from an adult with an advanced solid tumor such as melanoma, head and neck, liver or kidney cancer.

The chain carries TRBV28 and TRBJ1-4; maybe TRBD1 (5 bases). V was cut by 5 bases and J by 6 bases, with 19 bases left in between. There are 16 residues in the CDR3. Germline V CDR1 and CDR2: MDHEN, SYDVKM. The CDR3 region has the DNA TGTGCCAGCAGTCCGCCCTCGGTCAGGGCGGATGAAAAACTGTTTTTT. This encodes CASSPPSVRADEKLFF.

This clone rates as medium-sized (0.01 to 0.1%). V and J are TRBV5-1 and TRBJ1-4, with TRBD1 as a possible D gene (6 bases). Trimming pared 3 bases from V and 8 bases from J, leaving 23 bases between. Germline V gene lookup returns CDR1 SGHRS and CDR2 YFSETQ. The CDR3 spans 17 residues. CDR3 DNA: TGCGCCAGCAGCTGGATAGGTACAGGGTCGGCTCGAGAAAAACTGTTTTTT. It encodes CASSWIGTGSAREKLFF.